The clone carrying this T cell receptor (beta chain) was counted a single time. The data originate from a study of OX40 agonist ivuxolimab in advanced cancers. Study-level information: A partial response was reached by three patients: one with hepatocellular carcinoma and two with cutaneous melanoma.

Germline V CDR1 and CDR2: GTSNPN, SVGIG (reference sequence). The CDR3 sequence is 13 residues long. The V end lost 7 bases, the J end lost 8 bases, and 15 bases lay between the germline ends. Sequencing used immunoSEQ multiplex PCR; TCRdb keeps in-frame clones, though not all of them. The profile shows 80,000 to 100,000 clones, 88% of them singletons. This TCR was recovered from an adult with an advanced solid tumor such as melanoma, head and neck, liver or kidney cancer. V usage is TRBV30 and J usage is TRBJ1-6, with D possibly being TRBD1 (5 bases). Sample: CD4+ or CD8+ T cells sorted from blood, taken in a trial of the OX40 agonist ivuxolimab. As DNA, the CDR3 is TGTGCCTTTTCCCCGGGACTCGATTCACCCCTCCACTTT. Translation: CAFSPGLDSPLHF.